One and the same sample provided the 14 T cell receptor beta chains below, sequenced in a study of post-analysis software for immune sequencing data. Study outcomes and limitations: Five or six TRBV segments, TRBV5-6, TRBV5-1 and TRBV20-1 among them, were found more frequent in patients than controls.

For these TCRs, the target antigens are not known. Incorporated into the TCR beta cDNA libraries were unique molecular identifiers, which served to reduce PCR and sequencing biases. TCRdb independently ran MiXCR on the PCR reads; one entry per CDR3 protein. The repertoire holds 820,000 or so distinct CDR3 sequences, with approximately 50% as singletons. Sequencing was done on a sample of blood. These receptor sequences come from a girl aged 5-17 years with multiple sclerosis.

V gene TRBV5-1 combines with J gene TRBJ2-5; 8 bases agree with TRBD1. J lost 11 bases, V lost 3 bases, and 12 bases had no gene match. The V gene's germline CDR1 is SGHRS and CDR2 YFSETQ. The CDR3 runs to 14 residues. Here the CDR3 DNA reads TGCGCCAGCAGCTGGGGGACAGGTCAGGATGAGCAGTACTTC. Translated: CASSWGTGQDEQYF.

The chain recombines TRBV9 with TRBJ2-1; possible D gene TRBD2, 5 bases. V was pared by 5 bases and J by 2 bases, with 14 bases between. This CDR3 comprises 15 residues. From germline, CDR1 is SGDLS and CDR2 YYNGEE. The CDR3 DNA sequence: TGTGCCAGCAGTAACTACGGGGAGACCTACAATGAGCAGTTCTTC. Translation: CASSNYGETYNEQFF.

J is TRBJ1-2 and V is TRBV10-3; D is ambiguous. CDR3 length equals 14 residues. Germline V gene lookup returns CDR1 ENHRY and CDR2 SYGVKD. With 3 bases removed from V and 8 bases from J, the gap between germline ends came to 16 bases. The CDR3 loop reads CAISDRSGERGYTF. CDR3 DNA sequence: TGTGCCATCAGTGATCGATCCGGGGAAAGGGGCTACACCTTC.

V usage is TRBV29-1 and J usage is TRBJ2-4; perhaps TRBD1 as D (5 bases). The DNA end favors TRBJ2-7, so the J call may be wrong. The CDR3 is 14 amino acids. Germline assignment: CDR1 SQVTM and CDR2 ANQGSEA. The CDR3 sequence: CSVEDPLDSYEQYF. The CDR3 DNA reads TGCAGCGTTGAAGATCCCCTAGACAGCTACGAGCAGTACTTC.

For this clonotype: Germline and junction disagree at one end, which may indicate a read error. This rearrangement joins TRBV7-6 to TRBJ2-7, with D perhaps TRBD1 (7 bases). Germline V gene lookup returns CDR1 SGHVS and CDR2 FNYEAQ. The CDR3 contains 13 residues. The CDR3 sequence is CASRQGPSDEQYF. The CDR3 DNA reads as TGCGCCAGCAGACAGGGACCTAGCGACGAGCAGTACTTC. The variable domain in full, with the rest retrieved from reference TRBV7-6 and TRBJ2-7, is GAGVSQSPRYKVTKRGQDVALRCDPISGHVSLYWYRQALGQGPEFLTYFNYEAQQDKSGLPNDRFSAERPEGSISTLTIQRTEQRDSAMYRCASRQGPSDEQYFGPGTRLTVT.

This chain links TRBV5-1 with TRBJ2-1, with D unresolved. Trimming cost V 0 bases and J 0 bases, with 7 bases left between them. Germline lookup yields CDR1 SGHRS and CDR2 YFSETQ. CDR3 length equals 15 residues. The CDR3 reads CASSLVKSSYNEQFF. CDR3 in DNA: TGCGCCAGCAGCTTGGTCAAGAGCTCCTACAATGAGCAGTTCTTC.

The chain links TRBV7-9 to TRBJ2-1; D uncertain. With 4 bases removed from V and 5 bases from J, the gap between germline ends came to 12 bases. The CDR3 totals 14 residues. Germline V gene sequence: CDR1 SEHNR, CDR2 FQNEAQ (reference sequence). CDR3 residues: CASSSQSVNNEQFF. The CDR3 DNA reads as TGTGCCAGCAGCTCCCAGAGCGTGAACAATGAGCAGTTCTTC.

This clonotype was found a few times. The gene calls are TRBV27 and TRBJ2-7; D is possibly TRBD2 (5 bases). The CDR3 runs 14 residues. From germline, CDR1 is MNHEY and CDR2 SMNVEV (reference sequence). Deletions cut 4 bases from V and 0 bases from J, with 10 bases between. The CDR3 DNA reads TGTGCCAGCAGTTGGGCCGGGGACTCCTACGAGCAGTACTTC. Translating it yields CASSWAGDSYEQYF.

The CDR3 sequence is CAISGDSGGPRETQYF. The CDR3 coding sequence is TGTGCCATCAGTGGGGATTCAGGGGGGCCCCGGGAGACCCAGTACTTC. V usage is TRBV10-3 and J usage is TRBJ2-5; tentative D call: TRBD1 (7 bases). V lost 4 bases and J 5 bases, leaving 20 bases between the germline ends. CDR3 length equals 16 residues. Germline V CDR1 and CDR2: ENHRY, SYGVKD.

The CDR3 loop reads CASSAPGQGARGYTF. The CDR3 DNA follows: TGTGCCAGCAGCGCGCCGGGACAGGGGGCAAGAGGCTACACCTTC. This chain links TRBV9 with TRBJ1-2; the match to TRBD1 covers 12 bases. Germline V gene lookup returns CDR1 SGDLS and CDR2 YYNGEE. The CDR3 is 15 residues long. The junction had 8 bases not matched to a gene; V was cut back by 3 bases and J by 8 bases.

The rearrangement joins TRBV29-1 to TRBJ2-4, with D unclear. The germline CDR1 and CDR2 sequences are SQVTM and ANQGSEA. With 6 bases removed from V and 3 bases from J, the gap between germline ends came to 9 bases. The CDR3 is 12 residues long. The CDR3 bases are TGCAGCGTCAACAATAACAAAAACATTCAGTACTTC. It yields the protein CSVNNNKNIQYF.

This clonotype turned up a few times. The chain uses TRBV20-1 and TRBJ2-1; a possible D gene is TRBD1 (6 bases). V was clipped by 4 bases and J by 2 bases, with 12 bases between them. The V gene's germline CDR1 is DFQATT and CDR2 SNEGSKA (reference sequence). The CDR3 is 14 residues long. The CDR3 here is CSANRDGTYNEQFF. The CDR3 DNA is TGCAGTGCTAACAGGGATGGTACCTACAATGAGCAGTTCTTC.

V usage is TRBV7-3 and J usage is TRBJ2-4; TRBD1 matches 11 bases. Near its end, the DNA agrees better with TRBJ2-7, so the J call may be wrong. The CDR3 has 15 amino acids. In germline, CDR1 is SGHTA, CDR2 FQGTGA. The DNA of the CDR3 is TGTGCCAGCAGCTGGGGGACAGGGGGTCCTTACGAGCAGTACTTC. Amino acids: CASSWGTGGPYEQYF.

The V and J genes are TRBV20-1 and TRBJ2-6, with 11 bases matching TRBD2. J lost 0 bases, V lost 1 base, and 5 bases had no gene match. Germline values: CDR1 DFQATT, CDR2 SNEGSKA (reference sequence). This CDR3 spans 18 amino acids. As DNA, the CDR3 is TGCAGTGCTAGAGTTACTAGCGGGGGTCGCTCTGGGGCCAACGTCCTGACTTTC. Encoded protein: CSARVTSGGRSGANVLTF.